Below, 20 T cell receptor beta chains from the same sample are listed, as sequenced in a study of cytomegalovirus exposure and HLA in healthy donors. Both 60 Vbeta primers and 13 Jbeta primers went into the PCR. Libraries were prepared by immunoSEQ multiplex PCR; TCRdb keeps only in-frame clonotypes and omits some of them. Counted here are approximately 150,000 clones, around 73% occurring once; the ten biggest clones make up 5% to 5.5%. Specimen: PBMCs. The source of these receptors is a woman aged 18 to 35 in good health and CMV-seropositive.

The chain has TRBV7-2 and TRBJ1-6; perhaps TRBD1 as D (5 bases). There are 16 residues in the CDR3. The germline V gene has CDR1 SGHTA and CDR2 FQGNSA. Trimming pared 5 bases from V and 7 bases from J, leaving 18 bases between. CDR3 amino acids: CASSARALGGNSPLHF. The CDR3 nucleotides read TGTGCCAGCAGCGCCCGGGCCCTTGGGGGGAATTCACCCCTCCACTTT.

The chain recombines TRBV7-2 with TRBJ2-2; 9 bases are a match to TRBD1. Germline CDR1 is SGHTA and CDR2 is FQGNSA. With V trimmed by 5 bases and J by 6 bases, 13 bases remained unmatched. This CDR3 is 17 amino acids long. The CDR3 protein is CASSGSRDRVIAGELFF. In nucleotides, the CDR3 is TGTGCCAGCAGCGGCAGTAGGGACAGGGTGATCGCCGGGGAGCTGTTTTTT. The complete variable domain, with remaining parts taken from reference TRBV7-2 and TRBJ2-2, reads GAGVSQSPSNKVTEKGKDVELRCDPISGHTALYWYRQSLGQGLEFLIYFQGNSAPDKSGLPSDRFSAERTGGSVSTLTIQRTQQEDSAVYLCASSGSRDRVIAGELFFGEGSRLTVL.

The rearrangement joins TRBV28 to TRBJ1-5, with a tentative D call TRBD1 (5 bases). Germline V lookup: CDR1 MDHEN, CDR2 SYDVKM. V lost 5 bases, J lost 4 bases, and 15 bases lay in between. The CDR3 is 15 residues long. The CDR3 DNA follows: TGTGCCAGCAGTACATGGACACGGCAAAATCAGCCCCAGCATTTT. This codes for CASSTWTRQNQPQHF.

This sequence joins TRBV6-5 and TRBJ1-1, with 9 bases lining up with TRBD1. V shed 3 bases and J 6 bases; nucleotides not matched to a gene: 8. The CDR3 length is 15 residues. Germline V CDR1 and CDR2: MNHEY, SVGAGI. CDR3 in DNA: TGTGCCAGCAGTTATAAGGGACAGGGTGTGGCTGAAGCTTTCTTT. This sequence encodes CASSYKGQGVAEAFF.

J is TRBJ1-1 and V is TRBV5-4, with 8 bases fitting TRBD1. Germline CDR1 and CDR2: SGHNT and YYREEE (reference sequence). The CDR3 spans 13 residues. With V trimmed by 3 bases and J by 7 bases, 5 bases remained unmatched. The CDR3 spells CASSWTGSGEAFF. As DNA, the CDR3 is TGTGCCAGCAGCTGGACAGGGAGCGGTGAAGCTTTCTTT.

This clone was seen a single time. The chain couples TRBV12-2 to TRBJ2-3; TRBD2 reflects the table's D call only, with no check against the DNA. TRBV12-2 is an annotated pseudogene. This CDR3 has 16 residues. CDR3 DNA: TGTGCAAGTCGCTTAGCGCGGGGGGCGGTCACAGATACGCAGTATTTT. As protein: CASRLARGAVTDTQYF.

The chain employs TRBV6-5 and TRBJ1-1; TRBD1 might be the D (5 bases). The CDR3 extends over 14 amino acids. The V end lost 2 bases, the J end lost 6 bases, and 13 bases lay between the germline ends. Germline V gives CDR1 MNHEY, CDR2 SVGAGI. The DNA of the CDR3 is TGTGCCAGCAGTTACCGACCCCGGGACTCTGAAGCTTTCTTT. Encoded protein: CASSYRPRDSEAFF.

The table lists this clone with a few counts. The J gene is TRBJ2-7, the V gene TRBV7-9; 11 bases align to TRBD2. CDR3 length: 15 amino acids. The V and J ends lost 5 bases and 3 bases, in that order; junction bases with no gene match: 6. Germline lookup yields CDR1 SEHNR and CDR2 FQNEAQ (reference sequence). DNA of the CDR3: TGTGCCAGCAGCCCCCCCCTAGCGGGGGGCTACGAGCAGTACTTC. Protein product: CASSPPLAGGYEQYF.

The V call is TRBV5-4, the J call TRBJ2-5, with D possibly being TRBD2 (5 bases). Trimming took 0 bases from V and 5 from J, leaving 11 bases between them. CDR3 length: 14 residues. Looked up from germline, CDR1 is SGHNT and CDR2 is YYREEE (reference sequence). CDR3 coding DNA: TGTGCCAGCAGCTTGGCCCTGAGGGAGGAGACCCAGTACTTC. Its translation: CASSLALREETQYF.

This clone was found a few times. The rearrangement joins TRBV7-9 to TRBJ2-7, with 9 bases fitting TRBD2. The CDR3 loop spans 16 amino acids. The V gene end was trimmed by 5 bases and the J gene end by 1 base; junction bases not matched to a gene: 9. The germline V gene has CDR1 SEHNR and CDR2 FQNEAQ (reference sequence). In nucleotides, the CDR3 is TGTGCCAGCAGCGTAAGCGGGGGGCATCCATCCTACGAGCAGTACTTC. It yields the protein CASSVSGGHPSYEQYF. Complete variable domain (other parts from reference TRBV7-9 and TRBJ2-7): DTGVSQNPRHKITKRGQNVTFRCDPISEHNRLYWYRQTLGQGPEFLTYFQNEAQLEKSRLLSDRFSAERPKGSFSTLEIQRTEQGDSAMYLCASSVSGGHPSYEQYFGPGTRLTVT.

This chain joins TRBV4-3 and TRBJ2-2; perhaps TRBD2 as D (5 bases). The ends were cut back, 0 bases at V and 9 bases at J, with 8 bases in the middle. The CDR3 is made up of 13 amino acids. The germline V gene encodes CDR1 LGHNA and CDR2 YSLEER. The CDR3 sequence: CASSQDRGWELFF. In DNA form, the CDR3 reads TGCGCCAGCAGCCAAGATCGCGGGTGGGAGCTGTTTTTT.

This clone has a handful of counts. V gene TRBV6-5 combines with J gene TRBJ2-1; D perhaps matches TRBD2 (6 bases). The germline V gene has CDR1 MNHEY and CDR2 SVGAGI. The V end lost 6 bases, the J end lost 0 bases, and 12 bases lay between the germline ends. The CDR3 is made up of 15 amino acids. CDR3 amino acids: CASRSPAGSYNEQFF. In nucleotides, the CDR3 is TGTGCCAGCAGATCCCCAGCGGGCTCCTACAATGAGCAGTTCTTC.

The rearrangement links TRBV11-2 to TRBJ1-1; D gene uncertain. The CDR3 sequence is 12 residues long. Germline lookup yields CDR1 SGHAT and CDR2 FQNNGV. V lost 5 bases, J lost 4 bases, and 8 bases lay in between. The DNA of the CDR3 is TGTGCCAGCAGCCTTTGGCTCACTGAAGCTTTCTTT. As protein: CASSLWLTEAFF.

V usage is TRBV7-3 and J usage is TRBJ2-3, with D unresolved. The CDR3 extends over 12 amino acids. Trimming removed 5 bases at V and 3 bases at J, with 6 bases between. Per the germline V gene, CDR1 is SGHTA and CDR2 is FQGTGA. The CDR3 here is CASSATTDTQYF. The DNA of the CDR3 is TGTGCCAGCAGCGCGACAACAGATACGCAGTATTTT.

This rearrangement joins TRBV28 to TRBJ2-7, with 8 bases matching TRBD2. CDR1 MDHEN and CDR2 SYDVKM come from the germline V gene. V shed 5 bases, J shed 4 bases, and the junction held 7 bases outside the gene matches. The CDR3 runs 14 residues. The CDR3 sequence is CASSTTSENYEQYF. CDR3 in DNA: TGTGCCAGCAGTACGACTAGCGAGAATTACGAGCAGTACTTC. The full variable domain, with the rest looked up from reference TRBV28 and TRBJ2-7, is DVKVTQSSRYLVKRTGEKVFLECVQDMDHENMFWYRQDPGLGLRLIYFSYDVKMKEKGDIPEGYSVSREKKERFSLILESASTNQTSMYLCASSTTSENYEQYFGPGTRLTVT.

CDR3 protein: CASSSGAGDSNQPQHF. CDR3 nucleotides: TGTGCCAGTAGTTCCGGGGCGGGGGATAGCAATCAGCCCCAGCATTTT. V and J are TRBV19 and TRBJ1-5; D might be TRBD1 (5 bases). This CDR3 is built from 16 residues. The V gene's germline CDR1 is LNHDA and CDR2 SQIVND (reference sequence). V was cut by 5 bases and J by 0 bases, with 14 bases left in between.

In regard to this clone: At one boundary the junction diverges from the germline segment, which might be a read error. The chain couples TRBV7-7 to TRBJ2-2; 10 bases match TRBD2. Looked up from germline, CDR1 is SSHAT and CDR2 is FNYEAQ (reference sequence). This CDR3 is built from 17 residues. CDR3 loop: CASSKTIAGGSTGELFF. DNA of the CDR3: TGTGCTAGCAGCAAGACAATAGCGGGGGGCAGTACCGGGGAGCTGTTTTTT.

The chain carries TRBV10-3 and TRBJ2-3, with D possibly TRBD2 on 7 matching bases. The CDR3 spans 15 residues. The ends were cut back, 0 bases at V and 5 bases at J, with 12 bases in the middle. Looked up from germline, CDR1 is ENHRY and CDR2 is SYGVKD. CDR3: CAISESGGGQDTQYF. The CDR3 coding sequence is TGTGCCATCAGTGAGTCGGGCGGGGGACAAGATACGCAGTATTTT.

The chain recombines TRBV5-6 with TRBJ2-5; D perhaps matches TRBD1 (5 bases). The CDR3 loop spans 14 amino acids. The germline CDR1 and CDR2 sequences are SGHDT and YYEEEE. V lost 4 bases, J lost 5 bases, and 15 bases lay in between. The CDR3 is CASSLEGAGETQYF. The CDR3 coding sequence is TGTGCCAGCAGCCTTGAAGGGGCCGGGGAGACCCAGTACTTC.

In its sample, this clone was seen once. The rearrangement uses TRBV5-6 and TRBJ2-1; a possible D gene is TRBD1 (5 bases). This CDR3 comprises 15 residues. CDR1 is SGHDT, CDR2 YYEEEE, per germline. The V and J ends lost 2 bases and 10 bases respectively, with 19 bases between them. CDR3 DNA sequence: TGTGCCAGCAGCTTTTCCGGTACTGACTCAGGGGAGCAGTTCTTC. This sequence encodes CASSFSGTDSGEQFF. Looking up the rest from reference TRBV5-6 and TRBJ2-1 gives the full variable domain: DAGVTQSPTHLIKTRGQQVTLRCSPKSGHDTVSWYQQALGQGPQFIFQYYEEEERQRGNFPDRFSGHQFPNYSSELNVNALLLGDSALYLCASSFSGTDSGEQFFGPGTRLTVL.